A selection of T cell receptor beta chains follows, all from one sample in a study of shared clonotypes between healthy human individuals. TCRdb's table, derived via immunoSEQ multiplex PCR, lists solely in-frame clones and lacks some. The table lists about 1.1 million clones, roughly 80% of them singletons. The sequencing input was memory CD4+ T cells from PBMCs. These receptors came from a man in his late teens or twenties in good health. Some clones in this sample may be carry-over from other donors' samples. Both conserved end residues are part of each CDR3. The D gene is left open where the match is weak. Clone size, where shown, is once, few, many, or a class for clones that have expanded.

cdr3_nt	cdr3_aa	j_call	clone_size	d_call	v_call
TGTGCCAGCAGTAAACAGGGTCGTGATCAGCCCCAGCATTTT	CASSKQGRDQPQHF	TRBJ1-5	few	-	TRBV6-5
TGTGCCAGCAGCGTAAGAGACAATAATGGCTACACCTTC	CASSVRDNNGYTF	TRBJ1-2	few	-	TRBV28
TGTGCCAGCAGTTTACGGCTAAGGGGGGCGGACCATTCCACAGATACGCAGTATTTT	CASSLRLRGADHSTDTQYF	TRBJ2-3	-	-	TRBV27
TGTGCCAGTAGTGTTGGACTAGCGGTAGCCTACGAGCAGTACTTC	CASSVGLAVAYEQYF	TRBJ2-7	-	TRBD2	TRBV19
TGTGCCAGCAGCCCGCACGGCCAAGAGACCCAGTACTTC	CASSPHGQETQYF	TRBJ2-5	-	-	TRBV7-3
TGTGCCAGCAGCCCGGGGCAGTACGAGCGGTACTTC	CASSPGQYERYF	TRBJ2-7	-	-	TRBV11-3
TGTGCCAGCAGACGGACGGGCGGACCATGGGAGCAGTACTTC	CASRRTGGPWEQYF	TRBJ2-7	-	-	TRBV6-5
TGCGCCAGCAGCTTGCAGGGACAGGGATCCGGGGAGCTGTTTTTT	CASSLQGQGSGELFF	TRBJ2-2	many	TRBD1	TRBV5-1
TGTGCCAGCAGTTTACGACGCGACAGGAAGTTATACGAGCAGTACTTC	CASSLRRDRKLYEQYF	TRBJ2-7	-	-	TRBV28
TGTGCCAGCAGTTTTTCCCAGGGGGCAGATACGCAGTATTTT	CASSFSQGADTQYF	TRBJ2-3	-	TRBD1	TRBV28
TGTGCCAGCTCGTACAGGGGAGGCCGCAATCAGCCCCAGCATTTT	CASSYRGGRNQPQHF	TRBJ1-5	-	TRBD1	TRBV18
TGTGCCAGCGGGGACCTCTTATTGAGGCCCCTCCACTTT	CASGDLLLRPLHF	TRBJ1-6	once	-	TRBV27
TGTGCCAGCAGCCTTCGGACAGGAGGAAACACCATATATTTT	CASSLRTGGNTIYF	TRBJ1-3	-	TRBD1	TRBV6-5
TGTGCCACCAGCAGAGTGGGCGGGACCTCGGGGACCCAGTACTTC	CATSRVGGTSGTQYF	TRBJ2-5	-	-	TRBV15
TGTGCCAGCAGCCCGGGGGCTAACTCCTACAATGAGCAGTTCTTC	CASSPGANSYNEQFF	TRBJ2-1	-	-	TRBV7-3
TGTGCCAGCAGCCCGACAGATCCACCGGTTTCTAATCAGCCCCAGCATTTT	CASSPTDPPVSNQPQHF	TRBJ1-5	-	-	TRBV5-5
TGTGCCAGCAGCTCGACTAGAGCCGGCTTGGGGACCCAGTACTTC	CASSSTRAGLGTQYF	TRBJ2-5	-	-	TRBV7-2
TGTGCCAGCAGTTACTCGGTCCCCGATGTGGAAAAACTGTTTTTT	CASSYSVPDVEKLFF	TRBJ1-4	-	-	TRBV6-6
TGCGCCAGCAGCCAAGATGGGACAGGGTACGAGCAGTACTTC	CASSQDGTGYEQYF	TRBJ2-7	-	TRBD1	TRBV4-1
TGTGCCAGCATTACGCACAGGGGGGGAGAGACCCAGTACTTC	CASITHRGGETQYF	TRBJ2-5	-	-	TRBV2
TGTGCCAGCAGCCAATTGTCGACCAGCTCCTACGAGCAGTACTTC	CASSQLSTSSYEQYF	TRBJ2-7	-	-	TRBV16
TGTGCCAGCAGCGAACAGGGAGGCTATGGCTACACCTTC	CASSEQGGYGYTF	TRBJ1-2	few	-	TRBV6-6
TGTGCCTGGAGTGAAGGCAGGAACACTGAAGCTTTCTTT	CAWSEGRNTEAFF	TRBJ1-1	-	-	TRBV30
TGTGCCATCTACGTGTCTGGGGCCAACGTCCTGACTTTC	CAIYVSGANVLTF	TRBJ2-6	-	-	TRBV10-3
TGTGCCAGCACCCAGAGACAGGGGAGGTTAGAGACCCAGTACTTC	CASTQRQGRLETQYF	TRBJ2-5	-	TRBD1	TRBV6-1
TGTGCCAGCAGGCTAGGCACCCAAGAGACCCAGTACTTC	CASRLGTQETQYF	TRBJ2-5	-	-	TRBV28
TGTGCCAGTAGAGAGACTGGAAGAAACTACGAGCAGTACTTC	CASRETGRNYEQYF	TRBJ2-7	-	-	TRBV19
TGCGCCAGCAGCGCTCGGGTGCAAAGCAACGAGCAGTACTTC	CASSARVQSNEQYF	TRBJ2-7	once	-	TRBV5-1
TGTGCCAGCAGTGCCGACAGGAACCAAGAGACCCAGTACTTC	CASSADRNQETQYF	TRBJ2-5	-	-	TRBV2
TGCAGCGTTGGGGACCCCGCTGTGGATACGCAGTATTTT	CSVGDPAVDTQYF	TRBJ2-3	-	-	TRBV29-1
TGTGCCAGAAGCCCGGACCTTCCCTACGAGCAGTACTTC	CARSPDLPYEQYF	TRBJ2-7	-	-	TRBV5-3
TGCGCCAGCGCGGGGGGGCCATTGAACACTGAAGCTTTCTTT	CASAGGPLNTEAFF	TRBJ1-1	-	-	TRBV5-1
TGCGCCAGCAGCTTCGGGACAGGGGGCGTAAACACTGAAGCTTTCTTT	CASSFGTGGVNTEAFF	TRBJ1-1	few	TRBD1	TRBV5-1
TGTGCCAGTAGTTGGCAGGGGAACACTGAAGCTTTCTTT	CASSWQGNTEAFF	TRBJ1-1	-	-	TRBV19
TGTGCCTGGAGTGTACGTTTTAGCGAAGATACGCAGTATTTT	CAWSVRFSEDTQYF	TRBJ2-3	-	-	TRBV30
TGTGCCACAAGGGCGGTTAAGGGGACTGAAGCTTTCTTT	CATRAVKGTEAFF	TRBJ1-1	-	-	TRBV6-5
TGTGCCAGCAGCACTCGGACTAGCGGGAGGCCGAACACCGGGGAGCTGTTTTTT	CASSTRTSGRPNTGELFF	TRBJ2-2	many	TRBD2	TRBV9
TGTGCTAGTGGTTTCGGGGGAGATACGCAGTATTTT	CASGFGGDTQYF	TRBJ2-3	once	-	TRBV12-5
TGTGCCTGGAGTGTAGTAAGCAATCAGCCCCAGCATTTT	CAWSVVSNQPQHF	TRBJ1-5	few	-	TRBV30
TGCGCCAGCAGCTTGGTAGAGGGGGGCGCTGGGAGAGAGCAGTTCTTC	CASSLVEGGAGREQFF	TRBJ2-1	once	-	TRBV5-1
TGTGCCAGCAGTTCCGGGACAGGGATAGGCAATGAGCAGTTCTTC	CASSSGTGIGNEQFF	TRBJ2-1	-	TRBD1	TRBV7-6
TGTGCCAGCGGAAGGACAGGGGACTATGGCTACACCTTC	CASGRTGDYGYTF	TRBJ1-2	-	TRBD1	TRBV25-1
TGCGCCAGCAGCCCCGGACTTCAAGGGGGCCTCTACGAGCAGTACTTC	CASSPGLQGGLYEQYF	TRBJ2-7	-	TRBD1	TRBV5-1
TGTGCCAGCAGCTTAGACCTCCCTCATGAGCAGTTCTTC	CASSLDLPHEQFF	TRBJ2-1	-	-	TRBV7-2
TGTGCCAGCAGCTTTTCGTCAGGTTGGGTCGGTCGGCAGGCCAGGGGGCAGTTCTTC	CASSFSSGWVGRQARGQFF	TRBJ2-1	-	-	TRBV11-2
TGCGCCAGCAGCCCCGAAACGGGGCGGTATGGCTACACCTTC	CASSPETGRYGYTF	TRBJ1-2	-	-	TRBV5-1
TGCAGCGCCGGGACTCAAAACATTCAGTACTTC	CSAGTQNIQYF	TRBJ2-4	-	-	TRBV29-1